This is a list of T cell receptor beta chains from one sample in a study of cytomegalovirus exposure and HLA in healthy donors. Some clones are missing from TCRdb's copy, which holds only in-frame ones; the method was immunoSEQ multiplex PCR. Here the sample spans 130,000 to 150,000 clones, around 78% being singletons. The sequenced sample was PBMCs. The receptors shown here come from a woman in her late teens or twenties in good health and CMV-seropositive. CDR3s include the opening cysteine and the closing phenylalanine or tryptophan. The order of the fields is CDR3 DNA, CDR3 protein, V gene, CDR3 length, clone size, D gene, J gene. D genes are given only for firm matches. The size of a clone is reported for some rows only, either as once, few or many, or as a class for expanded clones.

CDR3nt: TGTGCCACCAGCAGAGCCCAGGGGGCGCGAGGAAGAGTTAACTATGGCTACACCTTC
CDR3aa: CATSRAQGARGRVNYGYTF
v_gene: TRBV15
len: 19
abundance: NA
d_gene: TRBD1
j_gene: TRBJ1-2

CDR3nt: TGTGCCAGCAGCCCCCGGGGTCAGGGGCCCGGGGCTTTCTTT
CDR3aa: CASSPRGQGPGAFF
v_gene: TRBV11-2
len: 14
abundance: NA
d_gene: NA
j_gene: TRBJ1-1

CDR3nt: TGTGCCAGCAGTCCCCAGTCGTCAGGGAATCAGCCCCAGCATTTT
CDR3aa: CASSPQSSGNQPQHF
v_gene: TRBV6-6
len: 15
abundance: NA
d_gene: NA
j_gene: TRBJ1-5

CDR3nt: TGCGCCAGCAGCCGCGGTGGCCAACAGGGTAGGGCTGTTGGCTACACCTTC
CDR3aa: CASSRGGQQGRAVGYTF
v_gene: TRBV5-1
len: 17
abundance: NA
d_gene: NA
j_gene: TRBJ1-2

CDR3nt: TGTGCCAGCAGCGTAGGCGGACAGGAAGCTTTCTTT
CDR3aa: CASSVGGQEAFF
v_gene: TRBV9
len: 12
abundance: NA
d_gene: NA
j_gene: TRBJ1-1

CDR3nt: TGTGCCAGCACAGGCTCGCCGTCGCCCCTCCACTTT
CDR3aa: CASTGSPSPLHF
v_gene: TRBV2
len: 12
abundance: NA
d_gene: NA
j_gene: TRBJ1-6

CDR3nt: TGTGCCAGCAGTGTTCAACAGTCTAGCAATCAGCCCCAGCATTTT
CDR3aa: CASSVQQSSNQPQHF
v_gene: TRBV6-1
len: 15
abundance: NA
d_gene: NA
j_gene: TRBJ1-5

CDR3nt: TGCGCCAGCAGCTTTTCGGGGCAAGAGACCCAGTACTTC
CDR3aa: CASSFSGQETQYF
v_gene: TRBV5-1
len: 13
abundance: NA
d_gene: NA
j_gene: TRBJ2-5

CDR3nt: TGTGCCAGCAGCTCGGGTCTTGGGACAGGAAACTACGAGCAGTACTTC
CDR3aa: CASSSGLGTGNYEQYF
v_gene: TRBV7-6
len: 16
abundance: few
d_gene: TRBD1
j_gene: TRBJ2-7

CDR3nt: TGTGCCAGCAGCTTTGGACAGAGCAATCAGCCCCAGCATTTT
CDR3aa: CASSFGQSNQPQHF
v_gene: TRBV7-8
len: 14
abundance: NA
d_gene: NA
j_gene: TRBJ1-5

CDR3nt: TGTGCCAGCAGCTTAGTAGGCAGGGAAGAGACCCAGTACTTC
CDR3aa: CASSLVGREETQYF
v_gene: TRBV7-9
len: 14
abundance: NA
d_gene: NA
j_gene: TRBJ2-5

CDR3nt: TGCGCCAGCAGCCAGGAATGGAGGGATTATTCACCCCTCCACTTT
CDR3aa: CASSQEWRDYSPLHF
v_gene: TRBV4-3
len: 15
abundance: NA
d_gene: NA
j_gene: TRBJ1-6

CDR3nt: TGCGCCAGCAGCTTGGACAGCGGACAGGCCTACGAGCAGTACTTC
CDR3aa: CASSLDSGQAYEQYF
v_gene: TRBV5-1
len: 15
abundance: NA
d_gene: TRBD1
j_gene: TRBJ2-7

CDR3nt: TGTGCCAGCAGTTTATATCCTGTCTATGGCTACACCTTC
CDR3aa: CASSLYPVYGYTF
v_gene: TRBV28
len: 13
abundance: once
d_gene: NA
j_gene: TRBJ1-2

CDR3nt: TGTGCCAGCAGCCCCGGACAGACCCAAGAGACCCAGTACTTC
CDR3aa: CASSPGQTQETQYF
v_gene: TRBV11-1
len: 14
abundance: few
d_gene: NA
j_gene: TRBJ2-5

CDR3nt: TGTGCCAGCAGTTACCAAACCGACAGGTCAAACACCATATATTTT
CDR3aa: CASSYQTDRSNTIYF
v_gene: TRBV6-5
len: 15
abundance: NA
d_gene: NA
j_gene: TRBJ1-3

CDR3nt: TGTGCCATTTGGACAGGGGCTAACACAGATACGCAGTATTTT
CDR3aa: CAIWTGANTDTQYF
v_gene: TRBV10-3
len: 14
abundance: NA
d_gene: TRBD1
j_gene: TRBJ2-3

CDR3nt: TGTGCCAGCAACATGAGGGGGTTCAATGAGCAGTTCTTC
CDR3aa: CASNMRGFNEQFF
v_gene: TRBV11-2
len: 13
abundance: few
d_gene: NA
j_gene: TRBJ2-1

CDR3nt: TGTGCCAGCAGCTTAGCGGGACAGGGGGAGACCCAGTACTTC
CDR3aa: CASSLAGQGETQYF
v_gene: TRBV7-2
len: 14
abundance: NA
d_gene: TRBD1
j_gene: TRBJ2-5

CDR3nt: TGTGCCAGCAGGGACAGGGTAGGTCAGCCCCAGCATTTT
CDR3aa: CASRDRVGQPQHF
v_gene: TRBV7-2
len: 13
abundance: NA
d_gene: TRBD1
j_gene: TRBJ1-5

CDR3nt: TGTGCCAGCTCAACGGGACAGGCCTCCTACGAGCAGTACTTC
CDR3aa: CASSTGQASYEQYF
v_gene: TRBV18
len: 14
abundance: NA
d_gene: TRBD1
j_gene: TRBJ2-7

CDR3nt: TGTGCCAGCAGTGAAGCGGCGGGGGCCCAAGAGACCCAGTACTTC
CDR3aa: CASSEAAGAQETQYF
v_gene: TRBV6-1
len: 15
abundance: many
d_gene: NA
j_gene: TRBJ2-5

CDR3nt: TGCGCCAGCAACCCGGGTCAAGACTATGGCTACACCTTC
CDR3aa: CASNPGQDYGYTF
v_gene: TRBV5-1
len: 13
abundance: NA
d_gene: NA
j_gene: TRBJ1-2

CDR3nt: TGTGCCAGCTCACCTAAGACAGGTGCAGAGACCCAGTACTTC
CDR3aa: CASSPKTGAETQYF
v_gene: TRBV18
len: 14
abundance: NA
d_gene: NA
j_gene: TRBJ2-5

CDR3nt: TGTGCCAGCAGCTCCTATCTACCGGGTGGAAACACCATATATTTT
CDR3aa: CASSSYLPGGNTIYF
v_gene: TRBV7-9
len: 15
abundance: NA
d_gene: NA
j_gene: TRBJ1-3

CDR3nt: TGTGCCAGCAGCTTGGTACCTCGCCGGACTCAAGAGACCCAGTACTTC
CDR3aa: CASSLVPRRTQETQYF
v_gene: TRBV5-5
len: 16
abundance: NA
d_gene: NA
j_gene: TRBJ2-5

CDR3nt: TGTGCCAGCTCACCCCCTACAGGAGCGAACACTGAAGCTTTCTTT
CDR3aa: CASSPPTGANTEAFF
v_gene: TRBV18
len: 15
abundance: few
d_gene: NA
j_gene: TRBJ1-1

CDR3nt: TGTGCCAGCAGCTTAGCGACAGGGGGGATTCAGCCCCAGCATTTT
CDR3aa: CASSLATGGIQPQHF
v_gene: TRBV7-2
len: 15
abundance: NA
d_gene: TRBD1
j_gene: TRBJ1-5

CDR3nt: TGTGCCAGCAGCCGCCGGGGGGGGGCGGGGGAGACCCAGTACTTC
CDR3aa: CASSRRGGAGETQYF
v_gene: TRBV5-4
len: 15
abundance: few
d_gene: TRBD2
j_gene: TRBJ2-5

CDR3nt: TGTGCCAGCATGCCCTTGACAGGGAGCGGGTCACCCCTCCACTTT
CDR3aa: CASMPLTGSGSPLHF
v_gene: TRBV25-1
len: 15
abundance: NA
d_gene: TRBD1
j_gene: TRBJ1-6

CDR3nt: TGTGCCACCAGCAGAGAAAGGGGCCTCGGGACAGGGGATAATGAAAAACTGTTTTTT
CDR3aa: CATSRERGLGTGDNEKLFF
v_gene: TRBV15
len: 19
abundance: NA
d_gene: TRBD1
j_gene: TRBJ1-4

CDR3nt: TGTGCCAGCTCACAGGGACACTCCAATCAGCCCCAGCATTTT
CDR3aa: CASSQGHSNQPQHF
v_gene: TRBV18
len: 14
abundance: few
d_gene: NA
j_gene: TRBJ1-5

CDR3nt: TGTGCCAGCTCAGCTATTCCCGGGACAGGGAACGAGCAGTACTTC
CDR3aa: CASSAIPGTGNEQYF
v_gene: TRBV18
len: 15
abundance: NA
d_gene: TRBD1
j_gene: TRBJ2-7

CDR3nt: TGTGCCAGCAGCGTCAGGGGGCATGGCTACACCTTC
CDR3aa: CASSVRGHGYTF
v_gene: TRBV2
len: 12
abundance: NA
d_gene: TRBD1
j_gene: TRBJ1-2

CDR3nt: TGTGCCAGCAGCGGGGGGCCCAGGGGGCGAGGGGCAGATACGCAGTATTTT
CDR3aa: CASSGGPRGRGADTQYF
v_gene: TRBV5-6
len: 17
abundance: NA
d_gene: TRBD1
j_gene: TRBJ2-3

CDR3nt: TGTGCCAGCAGGGAACAGGGAGAATTCCGCTATGGCTACACCTTC
CDR3aa: CASREQGEFRYGYTF
v_gene: TRBV5-6
len: 15
abundance: NA
d_gene: NA
j_gene: TRBJ1-2

CDR3nt: TGTGCCATCAGTGGCGGGTATGGCTACACCTTC
CDR3aa: CAISGGYGYTF
v_gene: TRBV10-3
len: 11
abundance: NA
d_gene: NA
j_gene: TRBJ1-2

CDR3nt: TGTGCCAGCAGCCACAGGGCTTCGAACACTGAAGCTTTCTTT
CDR3aa: CASSHRASNTEAFF
v_gene: TRBV14
len: 14
abundance: NA
d_gene: NA
j_gene: TRBJ1-1

CDR3nt: TGTGCCAGCAGTCCGCTGGACAAGAGAGAGACCCAGTACTTC
CDR3aa: CASSPLDKRETQYF
v_gene: TRBV28
len: 14
abundance: once
d_gene: NA
j_gene: TRBJ2-5

CDR3nt: TGCGCCAGCAGCTTGGCGGGGACAGGCTACGAGCAGTACTTC
CDR3aa: CASSLAGTGYEQYF
v_gene: TRBV5-1
len: 14
abundance: few
d_gene: TRBD1
j_gene: TRBJ2-7

CDR3nt: TGTGCCAGCAGGAGGGGAACTAGCGGGGGGGAAGAGACCCAGTACTTC
CDR3aa: CASRRGTSGGEETQYF
v_gene: TRBV5-8
len: 16
abundance: NA
d_gene: TRBD2
j_gene: TRBJ2-5

CDR3nt: TGTGCCAGCAGTCCTCGACAAAGCACAGATACGCAGTATTTT
CDR3aa: CASSPRQSTDTQYF
v_gene: TRBV27
len: 14
abundance: NA
d_gene: NA
j_gene: TRBJ2-3

CDR3nt: TGTGCCAGCTCCCCCGGACAGGGCGCTAATGAAAAACTGTTTTTT
CDR3aa: CASSPGQGANEKLFF
v_gene: TRBV18
len: 15
abundance: NA
d_gene: TRBD1
j_gene: TRBJ1-4

CDR3nt: TGTGCCAGCAGGCCGGGACAGGGGCCTTTTGAGCAGTTCTTC
CDR3aa: CASRPGQGPFEQFF
v_gene: TRBV7-8
len: 14
abundance: NA
d_gene: TRBD1
j_gene: TRBJ2-1

CDR3nt: TGCGCCAGCAGCCCCCACGGACAGGGGTCTGGAAACACCATATATTTT
CDR3aa: CASSPHGQGSGNTIYF
v_gene: TRBV5-1
len: 16
abundance: NA
d_gene: TRBD1
j_gene: TRBJ1-3

CDR3nt: TGTGCCAGTAGTATTTTGGACAGAGATTCACCCCTCCACTTT
CDR3aa: CASSILDRDSPLHF
v_gene: TRBV19
len: 14
abundance: few
d_gene: NA
j_gene: TRBJ1-6

CDR3nt: TGTGCCACCAACCCCAGACAGCCGGGGAGGGGGTATGGCTACACCTTC
CDR3aa: CATNPRQPGRGYGYTF
v_gene: TRBV15
len: 16
abundance: NA
d_gene: NA
j_gene: TRBJ1-2

CDR3nt: TGTGCCAGCAGCTTGAGAGGTGAGGCCCAGTTCTTC
CDR3aa: CASSLRGEAQFF
v_gene: TRBV7-2
len: 12
abundance: NA
d_gene: NA
j_gene: TRBJ2-1

CDR3nt: TGTGCCAGCAGCTTAGCCTGGGGAGGGATTGGCTACACCTTC
CDR3aa: CASSLAWGGIGYTF
v_gene: TRBV7-2
len: 14
abundance: once
d_gene: NA
j_gene: TRBJ1-2

CDR3nt: TGTGCCAGCAGCTTAGCCAGCGGCAGGAAAAATGAGCAGTTCTTC
CDR3aa: CASSLASGRKNEQFF
v_gene: TRBV7-9
len: 15
abundance: NA
d_gene: NA
j_gene: TRBJ2-1

CDR3nt: TGTGCCAGCAGCTTAGCAGGGGCGCGGGGAAACACCATATATTTT
CDR3aa: CASSLAGARGNTIYF
v_gene: TRBV7-2
len: 15
abundance: NA
d_gene: NA
j_gene: TRBJ1-3